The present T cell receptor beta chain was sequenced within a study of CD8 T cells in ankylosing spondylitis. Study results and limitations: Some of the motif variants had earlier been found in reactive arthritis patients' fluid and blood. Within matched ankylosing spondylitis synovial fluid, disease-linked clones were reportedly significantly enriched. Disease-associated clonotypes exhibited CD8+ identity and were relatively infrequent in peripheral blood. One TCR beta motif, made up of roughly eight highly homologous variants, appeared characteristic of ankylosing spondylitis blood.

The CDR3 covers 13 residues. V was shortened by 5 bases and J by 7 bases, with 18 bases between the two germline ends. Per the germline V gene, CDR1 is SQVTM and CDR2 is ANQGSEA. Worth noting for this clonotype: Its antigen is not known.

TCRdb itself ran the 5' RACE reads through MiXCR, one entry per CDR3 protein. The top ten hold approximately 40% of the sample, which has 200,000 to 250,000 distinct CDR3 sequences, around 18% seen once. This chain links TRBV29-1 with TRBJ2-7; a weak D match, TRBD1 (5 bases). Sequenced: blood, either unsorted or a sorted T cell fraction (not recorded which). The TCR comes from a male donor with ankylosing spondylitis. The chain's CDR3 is CSVLPPGLGEQYF. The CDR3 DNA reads TGCAGCGTTTTGCCCCCAGGGTTGGGGGAGCAGTACTTC.